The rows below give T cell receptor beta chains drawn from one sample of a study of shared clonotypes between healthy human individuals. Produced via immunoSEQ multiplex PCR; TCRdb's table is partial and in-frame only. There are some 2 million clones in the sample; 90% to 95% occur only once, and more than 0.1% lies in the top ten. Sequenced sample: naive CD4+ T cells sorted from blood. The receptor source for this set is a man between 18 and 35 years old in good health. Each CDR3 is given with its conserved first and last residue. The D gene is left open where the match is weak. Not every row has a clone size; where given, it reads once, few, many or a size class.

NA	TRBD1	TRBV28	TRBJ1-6	CASSFWDRVNSPLHF	TGTGCCAGCAGTTTTTGGGACAGGGTCAATTCACCCCTCCACTTT
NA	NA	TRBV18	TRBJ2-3	CASSPLWDTGDTQYF	TGTGCCAGCTCACCACTTTGGGACACCGGAGATACGCAGTATTTT
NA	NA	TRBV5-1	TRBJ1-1	CASSFRENTEAFF	TGCGCCAGCAGCTTCAGGGAGAACACTGAAGCTTTCTTT
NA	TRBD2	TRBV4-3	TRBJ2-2	CASSQDQSGRAFGELFF	TGCGCCAGCAGCCAAGATCAAAGCGGGAGGGCCTTCGGGGAGCTGTTTTTT
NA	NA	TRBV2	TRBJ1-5	CASSEEGTSNQPQHF	TGTGCCAGCAGTGAAGAGGGCACCAGCAATCAGCCCCAGCATTTT
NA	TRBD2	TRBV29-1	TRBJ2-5	CSVPLWETSGTIQETQYF	TGCAGCGTCCCCTTGTGGGAGACTAGCGGGACGATCCAAGAGACCCAGTACTTC
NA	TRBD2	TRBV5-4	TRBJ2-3	CASSLDGLAGGQGTDTQYF	TGTGCCAGCAGCTTGGATGGACTAGCGGGAGGGCAGGGCACAGATACGCAGTATTTT
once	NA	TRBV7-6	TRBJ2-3	CASSLAVTSTDTQYF	TGTGCCAGCAGCTTAGCGGTGACTAGCACAGATACGCAGTATTTT
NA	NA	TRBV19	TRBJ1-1	CASSRQVYEAFF	TGTGCCAGTAGTCGCCAGGTTTATGAAGCTTTCTTT
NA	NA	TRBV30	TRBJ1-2	CAWSLGQIYGYTF	TGTGCCTGGAGTCTCGGACAGATCTATGGCTACACCTTC
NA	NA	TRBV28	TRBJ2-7	CASSLQGIVYEQYF	TGTGCCAGCAGTTTACAGGGGATAGTGTACGAGCAGTACTTC
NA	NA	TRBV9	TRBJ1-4	CASSVGEVNEKLFF	TGTGCCAGCAGCGTAGGAGAGGTGAATGAAAAACTGTTTTTT
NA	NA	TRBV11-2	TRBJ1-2	CASSVEGRVIYGYTF	TGTGCCAGCAGCGTAGAGGGCAGGGTGATCTATGGCTACACCTTC
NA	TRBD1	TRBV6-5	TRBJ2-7	CASSYSRQGVDEQYF	TGTGCCAGCAGTTACTCCCGACAGGGGGTGGACGAGCAGTACTTC
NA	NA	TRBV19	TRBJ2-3	CASGAGQDTQYF	TGTGCCAGTGGGGCAGGTCAAGATACGCAGTATTTT
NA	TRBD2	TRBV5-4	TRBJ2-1	CASSRFSGSIYNEQFF	TGTGCCAGCAGCCGATTTAGCGGGAGCATCTACAATGAGCAGTTCTTC
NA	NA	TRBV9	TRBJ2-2	CASSVLPGGGTGELFF	TGTGCCAGCAGCGTCCTCCCAGGGGGAGGGACCGGGGAGCTGTTTTTT
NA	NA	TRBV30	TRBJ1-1	CAWSLKGQNTEAFF	TGTGCCTGGAGCCTAAAGGGGCAGAACACTGAAGCTTTCTTT
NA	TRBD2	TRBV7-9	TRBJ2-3	CASSPLGERGGVDTQYF	TGTGCCAGCAGCCCTCTCGGTGAGCGGGGGGGCGTAGATACGCAGTATTTT
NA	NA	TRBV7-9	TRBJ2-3	CASTQASDTQYF	TGTGCCAGCACCCAGGCATCCGATACGCAGTATTTT
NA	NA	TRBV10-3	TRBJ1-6	CAISGTERTENNSPLHF	TGTGCCATCAGTGGGACCGAAAGGACAGAGAATAATTCACCCCTCCACTTT
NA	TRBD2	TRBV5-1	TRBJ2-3	CASSPQTSGNGAQYF	TGCGCCAGCAGCCCTCAGACTAGCGGGAATGGGGCGCAGTATTTT
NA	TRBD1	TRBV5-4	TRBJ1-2	CASSQKTGAYGYTF	TGTGCCAGCAGCCAAAAGACAGGGGCCTATGGCTACACCTTC
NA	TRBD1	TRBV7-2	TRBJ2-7	CASSPRGGQGFSYEQYF	TGTGCCAGCAGCCCGCGAGGGGGACAGGGCTTCTCCTACGAGCAGTACTTC
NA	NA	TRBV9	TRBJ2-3	CASSLSVRTDTQYF	TGTGCCAGCAGCCTCAGCGTACGCACAGATACGCAGTATTTT
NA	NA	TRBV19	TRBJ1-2	CASSPPPGYGYTF	TGTGCCAGTAGTCCCCCACCCGGGTATGGCTACACCTTC
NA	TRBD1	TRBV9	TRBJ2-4	CASSVAPGQGGGAKNIQYF	TGTGCCAGCAGCGTAGCTCCCGGACAGGGTGGGGGAGCCAAAAACATTCAGTACTTC
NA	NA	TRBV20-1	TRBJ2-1	CSAYRVNEQFF	TGCAGTGCCTACAGGGTAAATGAGCAGTTCTTC
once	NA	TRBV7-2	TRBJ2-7	CASSLQLSYEQYF	TGTGCCAGCAGCTTACAACTCTCCTACGAGCAGTACTTC
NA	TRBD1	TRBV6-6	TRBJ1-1	CASNRGHPTSEAFF	TGTGCCAGCAACAGGGGCCACCCTACAAGTGAAGCTTTCTTT
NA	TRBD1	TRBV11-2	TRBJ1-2	CASSPAGTGGFYGYTF	TGTGCCAGCAGCCCAGCCGGGACAGGGGGCTTCTATGGCTACACCTTC
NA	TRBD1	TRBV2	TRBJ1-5	CASSEAGQGMGPQHF	TGTGCCAGCAGTGAAGCCGGACAGGGCATGGGTCCCCAGCATTTT
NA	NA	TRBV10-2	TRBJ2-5	CASSEPQETQYF	TGCGCCAGCAGTGAGCCCCAAGAGACCCAGTACTTC
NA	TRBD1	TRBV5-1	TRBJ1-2	CASSLGQASGGYTF	TGCGCCAGCAGCTTAGGACAGGCCTCGGGTGGCTACACCTTC
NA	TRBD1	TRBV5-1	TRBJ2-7	CASSSHPQTGGYEQYF	TGCGCCAGCAGCTCCCACCCCCAGACAGGGGGGTACGAGCAGTACTTC
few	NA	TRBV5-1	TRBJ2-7	CASSLDNSYEQYF	TGCGCCAGCAGCTTGGACAATTCCTACGAGCAGTACTTC
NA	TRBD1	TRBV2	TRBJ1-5	CASSGDRGNQPQHF	TGTGCCAGCAGCGGTGACAGGGGCAATCAGCCCCAGCATTTT
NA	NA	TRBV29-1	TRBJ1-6	CSVALGIGSPLHF	TGCAGCGTTGCTTTAGGGATAGGTTCACCCCTCCACTTT
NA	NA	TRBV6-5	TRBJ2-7	CASSYSTGLTYEQYF	TGTGCCAGCAGTTACTCGACCGGACTTACCTACGAGCAGTACTTC
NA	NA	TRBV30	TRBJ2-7	CAWRSPGDYEQYF	TGTGCCTGGAGATCCCCGGGGGACTACGAGCAGTACTTC